The 2 T cell receptor beta chains below come from one sample, sequenced in a study of blood T cell repertoires in COVID-19. Profiling relied on immunoSEQ multiplex PCR, and the TCRdb table lists in-frame clones only, not all of them. The sample yields roughly 500,000 clones, approximately 85% seen once. Sequenced: peripheral blood. Source of these receptors: a human donor in a cohort sampled during active COVID-19.

The chain links TRBV4-1 to TRBJ2-1; TRBD2 matches 13 bases. Germline V lookup: CDR1 MGHRA, CDR2 YSYEKL. This CDR3 is built from 19 residues. V shed 4 bases and J 3 bases; nucleotides not matched to a gene: 12. The CDR3 nucleotides are TGCGCCAGCAGCCTAATTCCCCCGGGACTAGCGGGAAGCTACAATGAGCAGTTCTTC. Translation gives CASSLIPPGLAGSYNEQFF.

This rearrangement joins TRBV7-2 to TRBJ2-1; 9 positions match TRBD2. CDR3 length: 16 residues. The germline V gene encodes CDR1 SGHTA and CDR2 FQGNSA. V was pared by 5 bases and J by 0 bases, with 5 bases of the junction left unmatched. The CDR3 sequence: CASSLHSGSSYNEQFF. The CDR3 region has the DNA TGTGCCAGCAGCCTACATAGCGGGAGCTCCTACAATGAGCAGTTCTTC.